Given below is one TCR beta chain in context. No antigen is known for it. Germline loops: CDR1 MNHEY, CDR2 SMNVEV (reference sequence). The CDR3 sequence is 13 residues long. V shed 6 bases and J 11 bases; nucleotides not matched to a gene: 7. Single viable CD3+CD4+CD8-CD45RO+ cells were sorted as the memory CD4+ T cells. Total CD4+ T cells were enriched by CD4 positive selection. This sample stems from a study of memory CD4+ T cells and cytomegalovirus serostatus. Study observations and caveats: Median bootstrapped AUC for CMV status was about 0.95 originally, 0.9 to 0.93 US-trained.

Assay: immunoSEQ multiplex PCR; the TCRdb copy retains only in-frame clones and omits some. This sample carries around 40,000 clones, roughly four fifths of them seen once, and the ten largest clones take 0.78%. This sequence was found in an adult in good health and CMV-seronegative. J is TRBJ1-6 and V is TRBV27; 7 bases fit TRBD1. The sample consisted of memory CD4+ T cells from blood. The CDR3 DNA reads as TGTGCCAGCAGCACCGGGACAGAGGCACCCCTCCACTTT. As protein: CASSTGTEAPLHF.